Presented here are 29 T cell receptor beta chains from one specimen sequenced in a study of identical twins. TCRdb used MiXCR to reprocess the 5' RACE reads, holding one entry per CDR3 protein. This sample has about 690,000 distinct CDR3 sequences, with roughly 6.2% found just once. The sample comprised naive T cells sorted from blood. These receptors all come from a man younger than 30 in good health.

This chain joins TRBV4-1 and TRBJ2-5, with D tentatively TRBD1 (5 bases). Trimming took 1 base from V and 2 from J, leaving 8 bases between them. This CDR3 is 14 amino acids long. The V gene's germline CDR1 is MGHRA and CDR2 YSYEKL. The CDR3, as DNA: TGCGCCAGCAGCCAAGGGACATTTCAAGAGACCCAGTACTTC. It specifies CASSQGTFQETQYF.

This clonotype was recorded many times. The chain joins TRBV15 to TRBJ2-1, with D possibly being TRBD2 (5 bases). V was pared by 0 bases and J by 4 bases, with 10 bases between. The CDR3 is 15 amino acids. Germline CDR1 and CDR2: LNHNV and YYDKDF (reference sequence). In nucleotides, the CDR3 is TGTGCCACCAGCAGAGAAAGCGGAAATTACAATGAGCAGTTCTTC. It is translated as CATSRESGNYNEQFF.

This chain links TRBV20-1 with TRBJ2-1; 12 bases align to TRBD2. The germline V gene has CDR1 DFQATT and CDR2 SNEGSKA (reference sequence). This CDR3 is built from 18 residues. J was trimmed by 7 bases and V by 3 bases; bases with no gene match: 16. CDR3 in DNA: TGCAGTGCTAGTCGCCTAGCGGGAGGGAGCATCCTACCGAATGAGCAGTTCTTC. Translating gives CSASRLAGGSILPNEQFF.

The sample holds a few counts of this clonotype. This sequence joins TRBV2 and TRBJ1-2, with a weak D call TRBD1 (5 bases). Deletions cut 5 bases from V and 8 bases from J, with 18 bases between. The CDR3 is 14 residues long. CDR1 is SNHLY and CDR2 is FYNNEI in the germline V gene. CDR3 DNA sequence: TGTGCCAGCAGTCTATTTCCAGGGTTGGGCGGCTACACCTTC. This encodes CASSLFPGLGGYTF.

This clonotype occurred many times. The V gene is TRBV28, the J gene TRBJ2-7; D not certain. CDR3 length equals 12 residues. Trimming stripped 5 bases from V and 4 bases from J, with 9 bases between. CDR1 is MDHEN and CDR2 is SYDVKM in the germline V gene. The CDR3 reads CASSPDAYEQYF. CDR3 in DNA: TGTGCCAGCAGTCCAGACGCGTACGAGCAGTACTTC. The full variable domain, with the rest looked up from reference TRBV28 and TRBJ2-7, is DVKVTQSSRYLVKRTGEKVFLECVQDMDHENMFWYRQDPGLGLRLIYFSYDVKMKEKGDIPEGYSVSREKKERFSLILESASTNQTSMYLCASSPDAYEQYFGPGTRLTVT.

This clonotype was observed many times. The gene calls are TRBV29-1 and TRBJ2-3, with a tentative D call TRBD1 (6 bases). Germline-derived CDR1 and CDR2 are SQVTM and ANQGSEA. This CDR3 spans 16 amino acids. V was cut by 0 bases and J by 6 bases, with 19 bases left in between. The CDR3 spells CSVEEYSGDRGDTQYF. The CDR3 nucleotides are TGCAGCGTTGAAGAGTATTCCGGGGATAGGGGGGATACGCAGTATTTT.

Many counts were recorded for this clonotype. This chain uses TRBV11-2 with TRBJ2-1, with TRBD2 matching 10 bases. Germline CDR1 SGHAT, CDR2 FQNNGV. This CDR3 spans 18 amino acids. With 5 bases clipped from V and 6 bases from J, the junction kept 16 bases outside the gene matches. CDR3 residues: CASSPRLLLAGSGNEQFF. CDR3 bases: TGTGCCAGCAGCCCGAGGCTATTACTAGCGGGATCTGGCAATGAGCAGTTCTTC. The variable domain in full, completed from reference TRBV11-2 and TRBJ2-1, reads EAGVAQSPRYKIIEKRQSVAFWCNPISGHATLYWYQQILGQGPKLLIQFQNNGVVDDSQLPKDRFSAERLKGVDSTLKIQPAKLEDSAVYLCASSPRLLLAGSGNEQFFGPGTRLTVL.

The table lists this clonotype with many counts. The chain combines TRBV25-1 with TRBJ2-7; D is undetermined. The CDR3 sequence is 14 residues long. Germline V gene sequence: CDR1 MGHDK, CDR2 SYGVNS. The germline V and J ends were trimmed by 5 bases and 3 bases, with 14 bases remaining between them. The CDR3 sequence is CASSSSPAVYEQYF. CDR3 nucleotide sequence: TGTGCCAGCAGTTCCTCCCCGGCGGTCTACGAGCAGTACTTC.

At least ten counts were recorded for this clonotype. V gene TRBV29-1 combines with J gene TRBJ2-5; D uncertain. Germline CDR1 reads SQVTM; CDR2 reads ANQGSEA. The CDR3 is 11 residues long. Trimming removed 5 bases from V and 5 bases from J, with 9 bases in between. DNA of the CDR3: TGCAGCGTTTCGATTCTTGAGACCCAGTACTTC. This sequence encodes CSVSILETQYF.

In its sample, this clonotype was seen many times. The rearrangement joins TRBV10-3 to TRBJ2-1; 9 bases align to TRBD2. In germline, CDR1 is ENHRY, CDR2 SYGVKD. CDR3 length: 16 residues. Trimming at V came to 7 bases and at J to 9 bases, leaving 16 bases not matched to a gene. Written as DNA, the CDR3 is TGTGCCATCACCCCTGGGTTAGCGGGAGAAGGGAGTGAGCAGTTCTTC. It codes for CAITPGLAGEGSEQFF.

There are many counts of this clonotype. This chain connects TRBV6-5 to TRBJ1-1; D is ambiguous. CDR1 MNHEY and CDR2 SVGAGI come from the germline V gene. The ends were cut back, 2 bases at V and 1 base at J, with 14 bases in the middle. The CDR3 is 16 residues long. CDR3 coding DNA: TGTGCCAGCAGTTACGTTGCGGAAGGCAGGAACACTGAAGCTTTCTTT. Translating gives CASSYVAEGRNTEAFF.

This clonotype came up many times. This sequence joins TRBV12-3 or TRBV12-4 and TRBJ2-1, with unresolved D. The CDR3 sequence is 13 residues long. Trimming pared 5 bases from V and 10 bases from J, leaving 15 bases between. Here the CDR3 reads CASSPRVTWEQFF. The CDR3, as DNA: TGTGCCAGCAGTCCCCGGGTGACTTGGGAGCAGTTCTTC.

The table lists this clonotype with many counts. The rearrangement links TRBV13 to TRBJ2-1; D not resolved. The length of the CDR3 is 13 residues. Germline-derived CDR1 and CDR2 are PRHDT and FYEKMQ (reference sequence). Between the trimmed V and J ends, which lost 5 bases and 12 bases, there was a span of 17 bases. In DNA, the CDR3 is TGTGCCAGCAGCCCCCCGGGCGAAGTTGGGCAGTTCTTC. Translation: CASSPPGEVGQFF. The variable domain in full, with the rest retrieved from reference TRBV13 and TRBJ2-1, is AAGVIQSPRHLIKEKRETATLKCYPIPRHDTVYWYQQGPGQDPQFLISFYEKMQSDKGSIPDRFSAQQFSDYHSELNMSSLELGDSALYFCASSPPGEVGQFFGPGTRLTVL.

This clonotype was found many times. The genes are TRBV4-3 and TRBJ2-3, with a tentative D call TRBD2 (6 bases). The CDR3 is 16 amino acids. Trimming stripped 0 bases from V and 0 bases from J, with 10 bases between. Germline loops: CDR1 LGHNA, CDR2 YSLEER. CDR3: CASSQDRLGSTDTQYF. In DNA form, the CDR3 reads TGCGCCAGCAGCCAAGATCGACTAGGAAGCACAGATACGCAGTATTTT.

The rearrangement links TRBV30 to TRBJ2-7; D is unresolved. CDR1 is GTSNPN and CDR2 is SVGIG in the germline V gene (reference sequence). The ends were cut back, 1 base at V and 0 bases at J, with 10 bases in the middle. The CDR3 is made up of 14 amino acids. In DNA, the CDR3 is TGTGCCTGGAGTGAGGACGGTAACTCCTACGAGCAGTACTTC. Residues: CAWSEDGNSYEQYF.

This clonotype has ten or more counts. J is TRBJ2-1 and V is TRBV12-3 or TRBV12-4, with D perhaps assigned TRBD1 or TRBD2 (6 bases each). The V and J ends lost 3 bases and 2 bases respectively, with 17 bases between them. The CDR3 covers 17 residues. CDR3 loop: CASSFNLRDTTYNEQFF. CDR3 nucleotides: TGTGCCAGCAGTTTCAATTTGCGGGACACTACCTACAATGAGCAGTTCTTC.

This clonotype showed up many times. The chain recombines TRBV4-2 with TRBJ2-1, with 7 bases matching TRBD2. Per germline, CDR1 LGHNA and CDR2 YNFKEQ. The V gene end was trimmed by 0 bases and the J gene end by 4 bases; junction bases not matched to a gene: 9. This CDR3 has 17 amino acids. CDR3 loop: CASSQDWAQRGYNEQFF. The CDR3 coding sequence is TGTGCCAGCAGCCAAGATTGGGCACAGCGGGGATACAATGAGCAGTTCTTC.

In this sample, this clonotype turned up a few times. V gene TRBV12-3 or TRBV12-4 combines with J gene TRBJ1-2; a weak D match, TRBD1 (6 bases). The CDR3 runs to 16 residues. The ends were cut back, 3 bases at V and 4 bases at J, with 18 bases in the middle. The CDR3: CASSLYPWGAGYGYTF. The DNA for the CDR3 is TGTGCCAGCAGTTTGTATCCATGGGGGGCGGGCTATGGCTACACCTTC.

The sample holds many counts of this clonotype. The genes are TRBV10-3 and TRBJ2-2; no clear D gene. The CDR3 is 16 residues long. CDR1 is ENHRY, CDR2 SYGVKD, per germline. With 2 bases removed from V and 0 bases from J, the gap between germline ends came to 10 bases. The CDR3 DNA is TGTGCCATCAGTGAGAGGGCTCACGCGAACACCGGGGAGCTGTTTTTT. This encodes CAISERAHANTGELFF.

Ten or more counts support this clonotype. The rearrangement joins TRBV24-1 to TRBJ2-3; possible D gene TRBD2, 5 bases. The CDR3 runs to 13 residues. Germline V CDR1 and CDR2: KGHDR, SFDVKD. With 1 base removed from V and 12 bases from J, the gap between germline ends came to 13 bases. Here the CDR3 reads CATSDLGSANQYF. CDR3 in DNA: TGTGCCACCAGTGATTTAGGTAGCGCCAACCAGTATTTT.

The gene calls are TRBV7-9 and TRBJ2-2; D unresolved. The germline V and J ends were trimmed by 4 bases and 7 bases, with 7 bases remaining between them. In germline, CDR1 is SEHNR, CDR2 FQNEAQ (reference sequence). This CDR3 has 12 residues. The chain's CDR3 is CASSSDIGELFF. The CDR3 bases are TGTGCCAGCAGCTCCGACATCGGGGAGCTGTTTTTT.

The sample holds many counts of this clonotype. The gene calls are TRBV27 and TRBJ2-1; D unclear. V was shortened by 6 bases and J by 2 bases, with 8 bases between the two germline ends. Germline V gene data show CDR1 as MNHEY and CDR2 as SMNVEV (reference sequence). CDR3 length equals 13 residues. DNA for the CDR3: TGTGCCAGCAGAGCAGCCGCCTACAATGAGCAGTTCTTC. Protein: CASRAAAYNEQFF.

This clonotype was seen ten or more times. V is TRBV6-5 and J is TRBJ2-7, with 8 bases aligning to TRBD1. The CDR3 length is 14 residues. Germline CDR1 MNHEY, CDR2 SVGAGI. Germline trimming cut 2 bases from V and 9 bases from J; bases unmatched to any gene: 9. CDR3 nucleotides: TGTGCCAGCAGTTACGGTACAGGGGGTCTTGTGCAGTACTTC. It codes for CASSYGTGGLVQYF.

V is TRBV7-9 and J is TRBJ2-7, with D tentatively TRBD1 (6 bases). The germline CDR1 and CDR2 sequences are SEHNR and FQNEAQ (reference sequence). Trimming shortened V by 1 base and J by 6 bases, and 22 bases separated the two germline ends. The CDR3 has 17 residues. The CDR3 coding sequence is TGTGCCAGCAGCTTAGTAGGGGTAGGGACATACCTGCTCGAGCAGTACGTC. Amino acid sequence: CASSLVGVGTYLLEQYV.

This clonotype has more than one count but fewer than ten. CDR3 residues: CASSLIWGSGTEAFF. CDR3 DNA: TGTGCCAGCAGTTTAATTTGGGGGAGCGGGACTGAAGCTTTCTTT. The V call is TRBV27, the J call TRBJ1-1, with a weak D call TRBD1 (5 bases). The V end was cut by 2 bases, the J end by 5 bases, with 15 bases between. Germline V gene lookup returns CDR1 MNHEY and CDR2 SMNVEV (reference sequence). This CDR3 contains 15 residues.

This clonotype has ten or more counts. The CDR3 loop reads CASSLFVGPQYF. CDR3 coding DNA: TGTGCCAGCAGTTTATTTGTAGGGCCCCAGTACTTC. This chain joins TRBV12-3 or TRBV12-4 and TRBJ2-5; D unclear. Deletions cut 2 bases from V and 9 bases from J, with 10 bases between. The CDR3 length is 12 residues.

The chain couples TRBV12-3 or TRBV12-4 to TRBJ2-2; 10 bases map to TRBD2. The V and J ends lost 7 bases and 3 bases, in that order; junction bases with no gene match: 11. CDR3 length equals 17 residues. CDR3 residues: CASKEREGPRDTGELFF. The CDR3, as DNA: TGTGCCAGCAAGGAGCGGGAGGGCCCTCGGGACACCGGGGAGCTGTTTTTT.

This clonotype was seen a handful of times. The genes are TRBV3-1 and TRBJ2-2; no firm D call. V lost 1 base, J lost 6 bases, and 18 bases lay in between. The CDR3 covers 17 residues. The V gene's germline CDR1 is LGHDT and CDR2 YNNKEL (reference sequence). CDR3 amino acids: CASSQVLSRSGAGELFF. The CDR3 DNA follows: TGTGCCAGCAGCCAAGTCCTCAGCCGCTCGGGCGCCGGGGAGCTGTTTTTT.

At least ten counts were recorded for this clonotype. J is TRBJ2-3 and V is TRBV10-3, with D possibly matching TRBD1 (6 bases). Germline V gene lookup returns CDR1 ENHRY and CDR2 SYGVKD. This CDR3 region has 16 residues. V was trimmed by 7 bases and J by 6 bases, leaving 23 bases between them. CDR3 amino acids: CAITSGRQGSEDTQYF. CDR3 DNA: TGTGCCATCACCTCCGGACGGCAGGGGAGTGAGGATACGCAGTATTTT.